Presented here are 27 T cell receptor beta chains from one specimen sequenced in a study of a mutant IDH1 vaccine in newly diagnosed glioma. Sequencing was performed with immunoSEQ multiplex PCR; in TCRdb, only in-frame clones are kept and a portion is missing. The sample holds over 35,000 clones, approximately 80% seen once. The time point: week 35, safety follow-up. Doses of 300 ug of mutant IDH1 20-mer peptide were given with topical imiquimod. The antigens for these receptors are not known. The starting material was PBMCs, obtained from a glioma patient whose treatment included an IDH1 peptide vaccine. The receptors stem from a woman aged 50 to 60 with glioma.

CDR3 nucleotide sequence: TGCGCCAGCAGCTTGTTGGACACCGGTTCCTGGTGGGGTAACATTCAGTACTTC. Translating it yields CASSLLDTGSWWGNIQYF. This chain joins TRBV5-1 and TRBJ2-4, with D perhaps matching TRBD1 (5 bases). V dropped 1 base and J dropped 7 bases, with 24 bases sitting between them. Germline V gene lookup returns CDR1 SGHRS and CDR2 YFSETQ. This CDR3 has 18 amino acids. The full variable domain, completed using reference TRBV5-1 and TRBJ2-4, is KAGVTQTPRYLIKTRGQQVTLSCSPISGHRSVSWYQQTPGQGLQFLFEYFSETQRNKGNFPGRFSGRQFSNSRSEMNVSTLELGDSALYLCASSLLDTGSWWGNIQYFGAGTRLSVL.

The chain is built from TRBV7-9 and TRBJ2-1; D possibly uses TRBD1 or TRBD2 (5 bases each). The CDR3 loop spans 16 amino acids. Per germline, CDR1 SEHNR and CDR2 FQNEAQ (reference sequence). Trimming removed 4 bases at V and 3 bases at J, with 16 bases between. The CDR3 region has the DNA TGTGCCAGCAGCTCTAGCCCAGGGTCCGTCTACAATGAGCAGTTCTTC. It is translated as CASSSSPGSVYNEQFF.

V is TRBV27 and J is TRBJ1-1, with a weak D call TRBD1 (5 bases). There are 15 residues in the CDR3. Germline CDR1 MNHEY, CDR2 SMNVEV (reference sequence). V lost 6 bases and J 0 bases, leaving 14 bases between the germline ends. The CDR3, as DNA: TGTGCCAGCAGGTCCGGGGGACGGGTGAACACTGAAGCTTTCTTT. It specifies CASRSGGRVNTEAFF.

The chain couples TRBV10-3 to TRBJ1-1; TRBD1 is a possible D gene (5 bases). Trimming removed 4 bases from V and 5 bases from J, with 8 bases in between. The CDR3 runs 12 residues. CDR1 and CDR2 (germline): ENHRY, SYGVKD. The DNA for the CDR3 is TGTGCCATCAGTGTTGGGGGAACTGAAGCTTTCTTT. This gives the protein CAISVGGTEAFF.

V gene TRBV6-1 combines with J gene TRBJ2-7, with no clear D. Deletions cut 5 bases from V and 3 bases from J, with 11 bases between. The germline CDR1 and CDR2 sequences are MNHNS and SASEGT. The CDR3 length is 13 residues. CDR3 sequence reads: CASSSTDFYEQYF. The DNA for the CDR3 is TGTGCCAGCAGTTCGACGGATTTCTACGAGCAGTACTTC.

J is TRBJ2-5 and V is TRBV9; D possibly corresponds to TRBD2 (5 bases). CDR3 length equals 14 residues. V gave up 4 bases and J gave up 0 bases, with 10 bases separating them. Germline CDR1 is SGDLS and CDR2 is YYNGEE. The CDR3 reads CASSPGLHQETQYF. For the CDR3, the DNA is TGTGCCAGCAGCCCAGGACTGCACCAAGAGACCCAGTACTTC. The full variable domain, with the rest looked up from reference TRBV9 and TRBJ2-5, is DSGVTQTPKHLITATGQRVTLRCSPRSGDLSVYWYQQSLDQGLQFLIQYYNGEERAKGNILERFSAQQFPDLHSELNLSSLELGDSALYFCASSPGLHQETQYFGPGTRLLVL.

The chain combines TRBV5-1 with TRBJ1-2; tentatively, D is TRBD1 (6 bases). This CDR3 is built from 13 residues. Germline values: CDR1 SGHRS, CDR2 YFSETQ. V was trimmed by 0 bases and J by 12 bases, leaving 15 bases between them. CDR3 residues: CASSLALEGGDTF. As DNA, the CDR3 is TGCGCCAGCAGCTTGGCCCTTGAAGGGGGGGACACCTTC.

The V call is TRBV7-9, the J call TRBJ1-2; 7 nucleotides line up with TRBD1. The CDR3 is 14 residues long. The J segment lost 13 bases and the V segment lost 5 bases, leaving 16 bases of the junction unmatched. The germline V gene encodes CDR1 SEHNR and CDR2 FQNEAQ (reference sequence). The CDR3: CASSLTGTVGIFTF. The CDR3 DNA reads TGTGCCAGCAGCCTCACCGGGACAGTCGGAATTTTCACCTTC. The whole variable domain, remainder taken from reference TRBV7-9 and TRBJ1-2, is DTGVSQNPRHKITKRGQNVTFRCDPISEHNRLYWYRQTLGQGPEFLTYFQNEAQLEKSRLLSDRFSAERPKGSFSTLEIQRTEQGDSAMYLCASSLTGTVGIFTFGSGTRLTVV.

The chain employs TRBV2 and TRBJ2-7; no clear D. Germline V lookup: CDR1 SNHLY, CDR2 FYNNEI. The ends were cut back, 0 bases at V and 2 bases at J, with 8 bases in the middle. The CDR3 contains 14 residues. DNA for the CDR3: TGTGCCAGCAGTGAAGCGCGTAGGGCCTACGAGCAGTACTTC. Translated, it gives CASSEARRAYEQYF.

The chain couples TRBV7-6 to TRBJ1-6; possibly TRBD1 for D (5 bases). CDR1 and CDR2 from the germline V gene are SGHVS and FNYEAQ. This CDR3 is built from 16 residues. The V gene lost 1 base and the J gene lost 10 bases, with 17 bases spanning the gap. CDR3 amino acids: CASSLEEGNLRSPLHF. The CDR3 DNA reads TGTGCCAGCAGCTTAGAAGAGGGGAATTTAAGGTCACCCCTCCACTTT.

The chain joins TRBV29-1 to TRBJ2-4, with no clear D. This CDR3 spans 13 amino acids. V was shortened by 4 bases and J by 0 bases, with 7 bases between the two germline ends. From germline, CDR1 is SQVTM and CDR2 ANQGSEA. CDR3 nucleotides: TGCAGCGTTGTACGTGAAGCCAAAAACATTCAGTACTTC. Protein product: CSVVREAKNIQYF.

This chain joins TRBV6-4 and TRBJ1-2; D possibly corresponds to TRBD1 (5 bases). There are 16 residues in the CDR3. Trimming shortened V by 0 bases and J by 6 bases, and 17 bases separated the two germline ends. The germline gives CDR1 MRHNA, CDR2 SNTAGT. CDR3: CASSDSGTGRIDGYTF. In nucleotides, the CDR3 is TGTGCCAGCAGTGACTCAGGAACAGGAAGAATCGATGGCTACACCTTC.

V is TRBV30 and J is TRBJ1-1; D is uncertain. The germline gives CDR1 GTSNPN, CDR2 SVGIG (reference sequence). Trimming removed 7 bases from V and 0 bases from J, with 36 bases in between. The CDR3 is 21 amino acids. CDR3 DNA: TGTGCCTCACGCGGGTTTTTTCCGGATAACATGCGGACCTCCATGAACACTGAAGCTTTCTTT. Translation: CASRGFFPDNMRTSMNTEAFF.

CDR3 sequence: CASSQGGSYEQYF. The CDR3 coding sequence is TGTGCCAGCAGCCAAGGAGGCTCCTACGAGCAGTACTTC. The chain carries TRBV4-2 and TRBJ2-7; D is ambiguous. Germline CDR1 is LGHNA and CDR2 is YNFKEQ. The CDR3 runs to 13 residues. The ends were cut back, 1 base at V and 0 bases at J, with 4 bases in the middle.

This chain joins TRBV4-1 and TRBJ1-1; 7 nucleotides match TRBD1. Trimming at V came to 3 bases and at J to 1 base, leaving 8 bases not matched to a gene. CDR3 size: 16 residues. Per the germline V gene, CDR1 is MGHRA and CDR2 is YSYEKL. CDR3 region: CASSHPRGGANTEAFF. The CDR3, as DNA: TGCGCCAGCAGCCACCCCAGGGGGGGGGCGAACACTGAAGCTTTCTTT.

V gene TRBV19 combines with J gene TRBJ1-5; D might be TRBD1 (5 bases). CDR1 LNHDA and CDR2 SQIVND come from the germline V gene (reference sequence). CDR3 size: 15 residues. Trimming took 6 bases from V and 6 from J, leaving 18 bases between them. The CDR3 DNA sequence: TGTGCCAGTAGCCCAGTGACTAGGGGAGCTCAGCCCCAGCATTTT. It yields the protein CASSPVTRGAQPQHF.

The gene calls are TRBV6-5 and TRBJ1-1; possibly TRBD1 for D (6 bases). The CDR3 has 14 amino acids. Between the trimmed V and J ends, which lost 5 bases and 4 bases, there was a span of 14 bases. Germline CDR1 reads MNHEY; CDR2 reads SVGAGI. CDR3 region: CASSDNREGTEAFF. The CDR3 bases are TGTGCCAGCAGTGATAACAGGGAAGGCACTGAAGCTTTCTTT.

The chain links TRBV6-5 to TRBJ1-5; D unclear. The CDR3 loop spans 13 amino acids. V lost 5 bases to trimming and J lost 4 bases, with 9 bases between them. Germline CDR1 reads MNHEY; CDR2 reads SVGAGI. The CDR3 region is CASSKRVNQPQHF. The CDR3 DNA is TGTGCCAGCAGTAAACGGGTAAATCAGCCCCAGCATTTT.

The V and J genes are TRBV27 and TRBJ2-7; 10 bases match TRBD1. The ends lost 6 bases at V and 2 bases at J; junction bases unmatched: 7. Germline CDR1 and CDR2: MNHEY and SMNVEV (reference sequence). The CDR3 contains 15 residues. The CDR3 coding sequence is TGTGCCAGCAGCGCGACAGGGGGCTTTACCTACGAGCAGTACTTC. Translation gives CASSATGGFTYEQYF.

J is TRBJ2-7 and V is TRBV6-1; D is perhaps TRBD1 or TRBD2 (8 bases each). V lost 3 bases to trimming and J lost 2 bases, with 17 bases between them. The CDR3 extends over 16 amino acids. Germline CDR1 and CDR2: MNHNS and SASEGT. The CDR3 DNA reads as TGTGCCAGCAGTGACAGGGGGCAAGCGGGGGCCTACGAGCAGTACTTC. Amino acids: CASSDRGQAGAYEQYF.

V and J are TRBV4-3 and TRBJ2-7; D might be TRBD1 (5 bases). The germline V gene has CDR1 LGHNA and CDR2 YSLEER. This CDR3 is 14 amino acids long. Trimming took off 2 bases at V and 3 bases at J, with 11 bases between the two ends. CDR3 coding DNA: TGCGCCAGCAGCCAATCGAAGGGGTACTACGAGCAGTACTTC. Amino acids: CASSQSKGYYEQYF.

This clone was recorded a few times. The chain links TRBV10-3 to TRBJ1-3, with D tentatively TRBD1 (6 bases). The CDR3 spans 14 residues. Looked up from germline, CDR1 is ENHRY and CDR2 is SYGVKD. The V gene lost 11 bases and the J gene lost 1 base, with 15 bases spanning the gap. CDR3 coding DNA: TGTGCCTCACAGGGTTCTGGATCTGGAAACACCATATATTTT. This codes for CASQGSGSGNTIYF.

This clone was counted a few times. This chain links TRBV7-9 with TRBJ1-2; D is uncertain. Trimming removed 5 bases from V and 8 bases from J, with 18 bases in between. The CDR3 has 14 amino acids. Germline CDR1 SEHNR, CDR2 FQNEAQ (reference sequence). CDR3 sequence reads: CASSPVGPRRGYTF. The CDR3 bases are TGTGCCAGCAGCCCGGTAGGACCAAGACGAGGCTACACCTTC. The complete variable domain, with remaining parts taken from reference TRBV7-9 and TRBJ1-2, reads DTGVSQNPRHKITKRGQNVTFRCDPISEHNRLYWYRQTLGQGPEFLTYFQNEAQLEKSRLLSDRFSAERPKGSFSTLEIQRTEQGDSAMYLCASSPVGPRRGYTFGSGTRLTVV.

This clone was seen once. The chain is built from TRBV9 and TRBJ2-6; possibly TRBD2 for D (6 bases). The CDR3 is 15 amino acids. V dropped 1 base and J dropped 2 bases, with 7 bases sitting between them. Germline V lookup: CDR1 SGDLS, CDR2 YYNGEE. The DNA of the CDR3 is TGTGCCAGCAGCGTATGGGGGGCTGGGGCCAACGTCCTGACTTTC. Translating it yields CASSVWGAGANVLTF. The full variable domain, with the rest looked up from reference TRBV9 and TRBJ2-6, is DSGVTQTPKHLITATGQRVTLRCSPRSGDLSVYWYQQSLDQGLQFLIQYYNGEERAKGNILERFSAQQFPDLHSELNLSSLELGDSALYFCASSVWGAGANVLTFGAGSRLTVL.

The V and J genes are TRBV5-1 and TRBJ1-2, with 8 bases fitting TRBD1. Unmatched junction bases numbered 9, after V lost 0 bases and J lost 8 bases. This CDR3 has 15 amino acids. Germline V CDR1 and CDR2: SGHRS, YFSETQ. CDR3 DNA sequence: TGCGCCAGCAGCTTGGTTATAACAGGGGGATCGGGCTACACCTTC. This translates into CASSLVITGGSGYTF.

CDR3 nucleotides: TGTGCCAGCAGCTCCCTCGACAGGGCATATGGCTACACCTTC. It specifies CASSSLDRAYGYTF. The chain recombines TRBV7-3 with TRBJ1-2; 7 positions agree with TRBD1. This CDR3 comprises 14 residues. The germline gives CDR1 SGHTA, CDR2 FQGTGA. V lost 4 bases, J lost 5 bases, and 7 bases stayed unmatched. Using reference TRBV7-3 and TRBJ1-2 for the parts outside the CDR3, the full variable domain is GAGVSQTPSNKVTEKGKYVELRCDPISGHTALYWYRQSLGQGPEFLIYFQGTGAADDSGLPNDRFFAVRPEGSVSTLKIQRTERGDSAVYLCASSSLDRAYGYTFGSGTRLTVV.

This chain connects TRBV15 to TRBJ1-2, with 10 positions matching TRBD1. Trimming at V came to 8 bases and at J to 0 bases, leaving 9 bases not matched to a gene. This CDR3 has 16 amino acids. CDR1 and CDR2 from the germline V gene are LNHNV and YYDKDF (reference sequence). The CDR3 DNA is TGTGCCACCGTCGGGGACAGGGGTCTCTCTAACTATGGCTACACCTTC. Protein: CATVGDRGLSNYGYTF.